The source of this TCR beta chain is a study of cytomegalovirus exposure and HLA in healthy donors. Study-level results: Other equally common chains were less clonally expanded than HLA-associated TCR beta chains, a later analysis showed. In a later analysis, several top co-occurrence clusters appeared linked to parvovirus B19, influenza, CMV and Epstein-Barr virus.

Notes on this clone: The antigen is unknown.

Use of 60 Vbeta and 13 Jbeta primers characterized the PCR. Repertoires were generated with immunoSEQ multiplex PCR, while TCRdb's copy carries only in-frame clones and drops some. This repertoire shows roughly 88,000 clones, around 80% found once; its top ten account for 4% to 5.5%. CDR1 and CDR2 (germline): ENHRY, SYGVKD. Between the trimmed V and J ends, which lost 4 bases and 1 base, there was a span of 5 bases. This CDR3 contains 12 residues. The V gene is TRBV10-3, the J gene TRBJ2-7, with D possibly TRBD2 on 5 matching bases. Input material: PBMCs. The clonotype was recovered from a man aged 25-45 years in good health and CMV-seropositive. CDR3 sequence reads: CAISAGSYEQYV. The CDR3 DNA sequence: TGTGCCATCAGTGCGGGATCCTACGAGCAGTACGTC.